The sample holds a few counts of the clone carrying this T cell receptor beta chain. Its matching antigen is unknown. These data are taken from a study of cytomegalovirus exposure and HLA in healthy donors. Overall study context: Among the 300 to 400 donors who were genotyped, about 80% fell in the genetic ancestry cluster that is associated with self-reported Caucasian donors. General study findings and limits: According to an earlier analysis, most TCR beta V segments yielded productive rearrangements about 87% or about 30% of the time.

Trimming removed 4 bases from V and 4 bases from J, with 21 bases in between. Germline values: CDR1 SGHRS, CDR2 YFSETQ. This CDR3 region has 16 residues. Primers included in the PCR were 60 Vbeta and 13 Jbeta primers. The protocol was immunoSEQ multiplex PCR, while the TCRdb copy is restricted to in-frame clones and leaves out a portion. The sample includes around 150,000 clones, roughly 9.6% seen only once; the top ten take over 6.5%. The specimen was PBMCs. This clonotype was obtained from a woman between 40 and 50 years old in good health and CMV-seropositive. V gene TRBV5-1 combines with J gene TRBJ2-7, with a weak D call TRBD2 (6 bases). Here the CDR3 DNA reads TGCGCCAGCAGCGTCCGGCCTTGGGGGGACCCTTACGAGCAGTACTTC. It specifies CASSVRPWGDPYEQYF.